The 21 T cell receptor beta chains reported below all come from one sample, sequenced in a study of cytotoxic CD8 clonotypes in ibrutinib-treated CLL. Profiling relied on immunoSEQ multiplex PCR, and the TCRdb table lists in-frame clones only, not all of them. The sample yields around 200,000 clones, 79% seen once. Sample: PBMCs, taken after 12 months of ibrutinib treatment. The origin of the receptors is a human donor with chronic lymphocytic leukemia.

This clone has only one observation. A junction boundary mismatches the germline segment, possibly from a read error. This chain connects TRBV7-7 to TRBJ1-2; D is perhaps TRBD1 (6 bases). From germline, CDR1 is SSHAT and CDR2 FNYEAQ (reference sequence). The CDR3 spans 16 residues. CDR3 amino acids: CASSPLDRTDLNGYTF. The CDR3 DNA reads as TGTGCTAGCAGCCCCCTGGATCGGACAGATCTAAATGGCTACACCTTC.

The chain carries TRBV29-1 and TRBJ1-3; no clear D. The CDR3 spans 11 residues. Trimming pared 7 bases from V and 0 bases from J, leaving 4 bases between. Germline CDR1 and CDR2: SQVTM and ANQGSEA. The CDR3 sequence is CSAYSGNTIYF. The CDR3 nucleotides are TGCAGCGCATACTCTGGAAACACCATATATTTT.

The chain recombines TRBV28 with TRBJ1-2; D gene ambiguous. Germline loops: CDR1 MDHEN, CDR2 SYDVKM. V lost 4 bases to trimming and J lost 6 bases, with 12 bases between them. The length of the CDR3 is 13 residues. The CDR3: CASSSGKEDGYTF. CDR3 in DNA: TGTGCCAGCAGTTCGGGGAAGGAGGATGGCTACACCTTC.

This clone was detected only once. V and J are TRBV19 and TRBJ1-1; D possibly corresponds to TRBD1 (6 bases). V lost 4 bases, J lost 1 base, and 13 bases lay in between. The CDR3 has 15 residues. The germline CDR1 and CDR2 sequences are LNHDA and SQIVND (reference sequence). The CDR3: CASSTPGEANTEAFF. The CDR3 coding sequence is TGTGCCAGTAGTACTCCAGGGGAAGCGAACACTGAAGCTTTCTTT.

The J gene is TRBJ2-7, the V gene TRBV27; 8 bases agree with TRBD1. The germline gives CDR1 MNHEY, CDR2 SMNVEV (reference sequence). The CDR3 has 15 amino acids. The junction had 14 bases not matched to a gene; V was cut back by 6 bases and J by 7 bases. CDR3 loop: CASRTGAHPSREQYF. DNA for the CDR3: TGTGCCAGCAGGACAGGGGCCCACCCCTCCCGAGAGCAGTACTTC.

The chain joins TRBV9 to TRBJ1-4; a possible D gene is TRBD1 (6 bases). The CDR3 extends over 14 amino acids. The germline gives CDR1 SGDLS, CDR2 YYNGEE. Trimming pared 4 bases from V and 6 bases from J, leaving 13 bases between. CDR3 protein: CASSPRGGDEKLFF. CDR3 coding DNA: TGTGCCAGCAGCCCCCGAGGGGGGGATGAAAAACTGTTTTTT.

This chain links TRBV11-2 with TRBJ2-2; possible D gene TRBD2, 5 bases. Germline CDR1 reads SGHAT; CDR2 reads FQNNGV. Trimming removed 1 base at V and 8 bases at J, with 14 bases between. This CDR3 is built from 15 residues. For the CDR3, the DNA is TGTGCCAGCAGCTTAGCGGGATCCACTGCGGGGGAGCTGTTTTTT. Translated: CASSLAGSTAGELFF.

This clone was observed a single time. Additional DNA sequences in this sample encode the identical CDR3. The J gene is TRBJ2-5, the V gene TRBV5-8, with TRBD2 matching over 9 bases. The V segment lost 4 bases and the J segment 5 bases; nucleotides outside the gene matches: 6. CDR1 is SGHTS and CDR2 is YDEGEE in the germline V gene. The CDR3 length is 14 residues. CDR3 bases: TGTGCCAGCAGCCTGGCGGGGGGGCGGGAGACCCAGTACTTC. Translating gives CASSLAGGRETQYF.

This clone was found once. V and J are TRBV11-2 and TRBJ1-1; maybe TRBD1 (5 bases). Trimming removed 5 bases at V and 4 bases at J, with 11 bases between. This CDR3 spans 13 amino acids. Germline assignment: CDR1 SGHAT and CDR2 FQNNGV. The CDR3 sequence is CASSSQGATEAFF. The CDR3 nucleotides read TGTGCCAGCAGCAGTCAGGGAGCCACTGAAGCTTTCTTT.

The chain links TRBV10-2 to TRBJ1-2; D not resolved. CDR3 length equals 14 residues. Germline assignment: CDR1 WSHSY and CDR2 SAAADI. V was cut by 3 bases and J by 6 bases, with 14 bases left in between. The CDR3 DNA is TGCGCCAGCAGTGACCGGCCCCCGAGGAATGGCTACACCTTC. Translating gives CASSDRPPRNGYTF.

The J gene is TRBJ1-2, the V gene TRBV2; 8 bases are shared with TRBD1. The CDR3 length is 14 residues. Germline trimming cut 7 bases from V and 5 bases from J; bases unmatched to any gene: 9. Germline V gene data show CDR1 as SNHLY and CDR2 as FYNNEI. This chain's CDR3 is CASTPGTGKYGYTF. For the CDR3, the DNA is TGTGCCAGCACCCCAGGGACAGGCAAATATGGCTACACCTTC.

This clone has just a few counts. V and J are TRBV7-8 and TRBJ1-2; no reliable D call. V shed 3 bases and J shed 0 bases, with 11 bases lying between them. The germline gives CDR1 SGHVS, CDR2 FQNEAQ. This CDR3 contains 15 residues. CDR3 coding DNA: TGTGCCAGCAGCTTGGGCAGCAGTTCTAACTATGGCTACACCTTC. Translated: CASSLGSSSNYGYTF.

This chain uses TRBV7-2 with TRBJ1-1, with D possibly matching TRBD1 (5 bases). The CDR3 has 14 residues. Germline-derived CDR1 and CDR2 are SGHTA and FQGNSA. The V and J ends lost 5 bases and 2 bases respectively, with 12 bases between them. CDR3 bases: TGTGCCAGCAGCCCCCAGGGCTTTAACACTGAAGCTTTCTTT. The encoded protein is CASSPQGFNTEAFF.

Comments on this clone: One junction end does not reproduce the germline sequence, and a read error may be involved. The chain has TRBV9 and TRBJ1-4; TRBD1 matches at 7 bases. Per the germline V gene, CDR1 is SGDLS and CDR2 is YYNGEE. This CDR3 spans 11 amino acids. In DNA, the CDR3 is TGTGCCAGCAGCGTTCCGGGACAGAAGATTTTT. It specifies CASSVPGQKIF.

This clone appeared once. The rearrangement joins TRBV20-1 to TRBJ2-7; D uncertain. From germline, CDR1 is DFQATT and CDR2 SNEGSKA (reference sequence). V was trimmed by 6 bases and J by 0 bases, leaving 6 bases between them. The length of the CDR3 is 11 residues. The CDR3 sequence is CSATGSYEQYF. The DNA of the CDR3 is TGCAGTGCCACGGGCTCCTACGAGCAGTACTTC.

The chain combines TRBV5-1 with TRBJ2-7, with 7 bases identical to TRBD1. Germline assignment: CDR1 SGHRS and CDR2 YFSETQ. V lost 4 bases and J lost 2; bases outside the gene matches: 3. The CDR3 is 13 amino acids. The CDR3 DNA is TGCGCCAGCAGCCAGCAGGGGGCCTACGAGCAGTACTTC. The encoded protein is CASSQQGAYEQYF.

This chain connects TRBV7-9 to TRBJ2-7, with TRBD2 identical over 13 bases. The CDR3 loop spans 17 amino acids. V lost 7 bases to trimming and J lost 2 bases; unmatched junction nucleotides: 11. In germline, CDR1 is SEHNR, CDR2 FQNEAQ (reference sequence). The CDR3: CASTQRTSGSRTYEQYF. The CDR3 DNA follows: TGTGCCAGCACTCAACGGACTAGCGGGAGCCGGACCTACGAGCAGTACTTC.

This clone showed up just once. V is TRBV19 and J is TRBJ2-7; 8 bases are shared with TRBD2. CDR3 size: 14 residues. The germline gives CDR1 LNHDA, CDR2 SQIVND (reference sequence). Trimming at V came to 7 bases and at J to 4 bases, leaving 9 bases not matched to a gene. Written as DNA, the CDR3 is TGTGCCAGTACCTTCAGCGGGGGCCTTTACGAGCAGTACTTC. Translated: CASTFSGGLYEQYF. Filled out from reference TRBV19 and TRBJ2-7, the complete variable domain reads DGGITQSPKYLFRKEGQNVTLSCEQNLNHDAMYWYRQDPGQGLRLIYYSQIVNDFQKGDIAEGYSVSREKKESFPLTVTSAQKNPTAFYLCASTFSGGLYEQYFGPGTRLTVT.

The chain recombines TRBV5-1 with TRBJ2-7; 10 bases agree with TRBD1. Germline V gene data show CDR1 as SGHRS and CDR2 as YFSETQ. The CDR3 is 17 residues long. After removal of 1 base from V and 1 base from J, the junction contained 8 bases not matched to a gene. The CDR3 sequence is CASSLNLRDRGSYEQYF. The CDR3 region has the DNA TGCGCCAGCAGCTTGAATCTCCGGGACAGGGGATCCTACGAGCAGTACTTC.

The chain joins TRBV5-1 to TRBJ2-1; 11 nucleotides agree with TRBD2. The length of the CDR3 is 17 residues. The V segment lost 0 bases and the J segment 3 bases; nucleotides outside the gene matches: 5. Germline CDR1 SGHRS, CDR2 YFSETQ. The CDR3 here is CASSLVLAGASYNEQFF. DNA of the CDR3: TGCGCCAGCAGCTTGGTACTAGCGGGAGCTAGCTACAATGAGCAGTTCTTC. Filled out from reference TRBV5-1 and TRBJ2-1, the complete variable domain reads KAGVTQTPRYLIKTRGQQVTLSCSPISGHRSVSWYQQTPGQGLQFLFEYFSETQRNKGNFPGRFSGRQFSNSRSEMNVSTLELGDSALYLCASSLVLAGASYNEQFFGPGTRLTVL.

This clone was counted once. The genes are TRBV6-5 and TRBJ1-5, with D unclear. CDR3 length: 13 residues. With 0 bases removed from V and 6 bases from J, the gap between germline ends came to 6 bases. Germline V CDR1 and CDR2: MNHEY, SVGAGI. The CDR3 here is CASSYSTSQPQHF. For the CDR3, the DNA is TGTGCCAGCAGTTACTCGACGAGTCAGCCCCAGCATTTT.